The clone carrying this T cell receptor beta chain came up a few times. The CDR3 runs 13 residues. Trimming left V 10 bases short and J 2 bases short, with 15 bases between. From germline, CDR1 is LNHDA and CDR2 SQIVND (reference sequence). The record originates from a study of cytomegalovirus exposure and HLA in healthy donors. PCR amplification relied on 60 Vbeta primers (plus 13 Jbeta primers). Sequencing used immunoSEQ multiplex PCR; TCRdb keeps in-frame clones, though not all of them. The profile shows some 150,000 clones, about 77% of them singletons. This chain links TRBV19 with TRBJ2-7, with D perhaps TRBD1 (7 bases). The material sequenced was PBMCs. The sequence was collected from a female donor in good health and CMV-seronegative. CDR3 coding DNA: TGTGCCACCGCGGGACAGCAGACCTACGAGCAGTACTTC. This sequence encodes CATAGQQTYEQYF.